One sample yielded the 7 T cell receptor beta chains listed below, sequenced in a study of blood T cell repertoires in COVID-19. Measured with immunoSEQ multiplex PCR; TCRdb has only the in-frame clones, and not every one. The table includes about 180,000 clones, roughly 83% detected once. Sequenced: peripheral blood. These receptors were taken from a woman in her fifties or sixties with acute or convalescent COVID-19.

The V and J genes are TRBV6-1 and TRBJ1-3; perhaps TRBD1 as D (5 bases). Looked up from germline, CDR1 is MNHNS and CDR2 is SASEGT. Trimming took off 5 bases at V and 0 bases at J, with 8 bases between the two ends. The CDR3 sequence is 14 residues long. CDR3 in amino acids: CASSQGLSGNTIYF. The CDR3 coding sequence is TGTGCCAGCAGTCAGGGACTCTCTGGAAACACCATATATTTT.

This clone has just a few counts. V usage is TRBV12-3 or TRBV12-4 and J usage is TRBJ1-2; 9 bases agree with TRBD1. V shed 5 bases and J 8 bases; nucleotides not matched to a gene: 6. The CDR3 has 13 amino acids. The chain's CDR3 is CASSPDRGGGYTF. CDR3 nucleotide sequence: TGTGCCAGCAGTCCGGACAGGGGAGGAGGCTACACCTTC.

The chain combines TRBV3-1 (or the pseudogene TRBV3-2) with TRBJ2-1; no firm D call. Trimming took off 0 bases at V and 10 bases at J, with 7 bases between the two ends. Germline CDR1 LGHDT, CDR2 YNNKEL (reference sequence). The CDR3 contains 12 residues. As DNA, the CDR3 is TGTGCCAGCAGCCAAGAACCTCGGGAGCAGTTCTTC. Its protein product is CASSQEPREQFF.

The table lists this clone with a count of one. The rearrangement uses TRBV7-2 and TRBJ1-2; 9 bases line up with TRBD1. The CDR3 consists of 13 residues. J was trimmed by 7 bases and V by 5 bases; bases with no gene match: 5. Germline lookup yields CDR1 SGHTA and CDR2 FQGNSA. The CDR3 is CASSRDRGGGYTF. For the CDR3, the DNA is TGTGCCAGCAGCCGAGACAGGGGGGGTGGCTACACCTTC. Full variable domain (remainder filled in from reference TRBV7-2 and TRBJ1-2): GAGVSQSPSNKVTEKGKDVELRCDPISGHTALYWYRQSLGQGLEFLIYFQGNSAPDKSGLPSDRFSAERTGGSVSTLTIQRTQQEDSAVYLCASSRDRGGGYTFGSGTRLTVV.

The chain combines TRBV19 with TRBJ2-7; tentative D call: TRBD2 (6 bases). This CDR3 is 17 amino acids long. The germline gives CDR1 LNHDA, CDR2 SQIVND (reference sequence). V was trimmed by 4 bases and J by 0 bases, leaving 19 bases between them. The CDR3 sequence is CASSTDMGRSSSYEQYF. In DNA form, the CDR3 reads TGTGCCAGTAGTACCGACATGGGGAGGTCGAGCTCCTACGAGCAGTACTTC.

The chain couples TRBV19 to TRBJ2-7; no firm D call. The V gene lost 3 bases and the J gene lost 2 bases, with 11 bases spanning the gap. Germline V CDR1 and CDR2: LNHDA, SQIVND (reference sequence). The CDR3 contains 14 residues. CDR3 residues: CASSIQTPPYEQYF. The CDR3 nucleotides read TGTGCCAGTAGTATCCAGACACCCCCCTACGAGCAGTACTTC.

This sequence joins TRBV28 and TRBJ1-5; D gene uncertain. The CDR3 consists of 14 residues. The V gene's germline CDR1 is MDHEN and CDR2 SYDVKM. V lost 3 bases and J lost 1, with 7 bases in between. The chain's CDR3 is CASSLALSNQPQHF. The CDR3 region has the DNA TGTGCCAGCAGTTTGGCTCTGAGCAATCAGCCCCAGCATTTT.